This section outlines one T cell receptor (beta chain) sequence together with its context. Its specificity is not known. Second doses were pooled across both intervals (about 4 or about 12 weeks). This entry comes from a study of T cell responses to AZD1222 COVID-19 vaccine. TCRdb's table, derived via immunoSEQ multiplex PCR, lists solely in-frame clones and lacks some. The sample holds 70,000 to 75,000 clones, 70% to 90% seen once. J gave up 0 bases and V 4 bases, and 12 bases lay outside the gene matches. Germline-derived CDR1 and CDR2 are SGDLS and YYNGEE. This CDR3 has 17 residues. Study-wide results and caveats: Most donors were white British, females outnumbered males, and clonal diversity was possibly underestimated.

J is TRBJ1-1 and V is TRBV9; 7 bases agree with TRBD1. The specimen comprised peripheral blood, sampled 28 days after the second AZD1222 dose. This clonotype originated in an adult who received the AZD1222 COVID-19 vaccine. Here the CDR3 DNA reads TGTGCCAGCAGCCCGATCTTACCGGGACAGCTGAACACTGAAGCTTTCTTT. It is translated as CASSPILPGQLNTEAFF. Full variable domain (outside the CDR3, taken from reference TRBV9 and TRBJ1-1): DSGVTQTPKHLITATGQRVTLRCSPRSGDLSVYWYQQSLDQGLQFLIQYYNGEERAKGNILERFSAQQFPDLHSELNLSSLELGDSALYFCASSPILPGQLNTEAFFGQGTRLTVV.